The 12 T cell receptor beta chains below were found in one sample sequenced in a study of metastatic and nonmetastatic thyroid tumors. TCRdb reanalyzed the PCR reads via MiXCR. The sample lists around 20,000 clones; roughly 36% were seen once. Each patient came to thyroid surgery without any prior treatment (of any kind). The sample taken for sequencing was tumor tissue. Every receptor here comes from a female donor with papillary thyroid cancer or a benign thyroid nodule (not recorded which). Some clones in this sample may be carry-over from other donors' samples.

This clone was seen more than once but under ten times. This rearrangement joins TRBV6-2 or TRBV6-3 to TRBJ2-6, with D possibly TRBD1 on 5 matching bases. The CDR3 contains 15 residues. The germline gives CDR1 MNHEY, CDR2 SVGEGT. Trimming cost V 2 bases and J 2 bases, with 7 bases left between them. CDR3 protein: CASSYGATGANVLTF. As DNA, the CDR3 is TGTGCCAGCAGTTACGGGGCCACTGGGGCCAACGTCCTGACTTTC.

This chain links TRBV4-1 with TRBJ2-5; 9 nucleotides agree with TRBD1. Per germline, CDR1 MGHRA and CDR2 YSYEKL. The CDR3 extends over 16 amino acids. V shed 1 base, J shed 1 base, and the junction held 4 bases outside the gene matches. The CDR3 region is CASSQGTGDPQETQYF. CDR3 in DNA: TGCGCCAGCAGCCAAGGGACAGGGGACCCCCAAGAGACCCAGTACTTC.

The chain joins TRBV19 to TRBJ2-7; unclear D gene. The germline V gene encodes CDR1 LNHDA and CDR2 SQIVND (reference sequence). The V and J ends lost 3 bases and 2 bases respectively, with 11 bases between them. This CDR3 region has 14 residues. CDR3 sequence (DNA): TGTGCCAGTAGTATTCTGGGAAGCCCCTACGAGCAGTACTTC. Its translation: CASSILGSPYEQYF.

This clone was seen only a few times. This chain uses TRBV6-1 with TRBJ1-5; 9 bases agree with TRBD1. The CDR3 runs to 13 residues. The germline CDR1 and CDR2 sequences are MNHNS and SASEGT. The V segment lost 5 bases and the J segment 5 bases; nucleotides outside the gene matches: 1. The CDR3: CASSRTGDQPQHF. The CDR3 region has the DNA TGTGCCAGCAGTAGGACAGGGGATCAGCCCCAGCATTTT.

The rearrangement uses TRBV20-1 and TRBJ1-2; weak D call: TRBD1 (5 bases). V lost 6 bases and J lost 7, with 9 bases in between. There are 10 residues in the CDR3. Germline V gene data show CDR1 as DFQATT and CDR2 as SNEGSKA (reference sequence). The CDR3 reads CSAPQGGYTF. The CDR3 region has the DNA TGCAGTGCCCCCCAGGGTGGCTACACCTTC.

The chain uses TRBV19 and TRBJ1-1; possibly TRBD1 for D (5 bases). The germline CDR1 and CDR2 sequences are LNHDA and SQIVND (reference sequence). V shed 7 bases and J shed 4 bases, with 13 bases lying between them. This CDR3 is 13 amino acids long. For the CDR3, the DNA is TGTGCCAGTAATTCCAGACAGTCCACTGAAGCTTTCTTT. This codes for CASNSRQSTEAFF.

J is TRBJ1-4 and V is TRBV5-1; 7 bases line up with TRBD1. After removal of 4 bases from V and 2 bases from J, the junction contained 2 bases not matched to a gene. This CDR3 spans 14 amino acids. Germline CDR1 is SGHRS and CDR2 is YFSETQ. The CDR3 loop reads CASSPGQTNEKLFF. The CDR3 DNA reads TGCGCCAGCAGCCCGGGACAGACTAATGAAAAACTGTTTTTT.

This clone came up a few times. The sample has other DNA sequences that encode this CDR3 too. The V and J genes are TRBV6-1 and TRBJ1-6, with unresolved D. The germline V gene encodes CDR1 MNHNS and CDR2 SASEGT. The ends were cut back, 6 bases at V and 2 bases at J, with 8 bases in the middle. The CDR3 length is 14 residues. The DNA of the CDR3 is TGTGCCAGCAGCGCAGGACCCTATAATTCACCCCTCCACTTT. It yields the protein CASSAGPYNSPLHF.

This clone was seen more than once but under ten times. This chain joins TRBV27 and TRBJ2-7; TRBD1 agrees at 7 bases. CDR3 length: 15 residues. Trimming cost V 4 bases and J 4 bases; bases outside gene matches: 10. Germline CDR1 MNHEY, CDR2 SMNVEV (reference sequence). The CDR3 sequence: CASSSLRDSFYEQYF. The CDR3 coding sequence is TGTGCCAGCAGTTCCCTCCGGGACAGCTTTTACGAGCAGTACTTC.

The CDR3 DNA is TGTGCCAGCAGACCTAGCGGGGGGTCCTACGAGCAGTACTTC. It specifies CASRPSGGSYEQYF. The chain couples TRBV7-2 to TRBJ2-7, with 11 nucleotides matching TRBD2. Germline V gene data show CDR1 as SGHTA and CDR2 as FQGNSA. This CDR3 spans 14 amino acids. V lost 6 bases, J lost 1 base, and 2 bases stayed unmatched.

This chain uses TRBV6-5 with TRBJ2-7; 10 bases align to TRBD1. J was trimmed by 7 bases and V by 3 bases; bases with no gene match: 9. CDR1 MNHEY and CDR2 SVGAGI come from the germline V gene. The CDR3 runs to 15 residues. The CDR3 DNA follows: TGTGCCAGCAGTTATAGACAGGGGGCGGTGTGGGAGCAGTACTTC. Translating it yields CASSYRQGAVWEQYF.

V gene TRBV20-1 combines with J gene TRBJ1-2, with 8 bases identical to TRBD1. Germline loops: CDR1 DFQATT, CDR2 SNEGSKA (reference sequence). The CDR3 sequence is 13 residues long. V dropped 3 bases and J dropped 8; count of bases not matched to a gene: 8. The DNA of the CDR3 is TGCAGTGCTAGGGAGCCAGGGGGCTTGGGCTACACCTTC. Protein: CSAREPGGLGYTF.